The T cell receptor beta chain described here comes from a study of shared clonotypes between healthy human individuals. Clones were read by immunoSEQ multiplex PCR, and TCRdb kept only the in-frame ones, dropping some. The table records roughly 2.2 million clones, roughly 90% of them present only once. This clonotype was obtained from a young man in good health. Some clones in this sample may be carry-over from other donors' samples. The specimen was naive CD4+ T cells from PBMCs. Subset specified: CD45RA+ positively selected.

In nucleotides, the CDR3 is TGCGCCAGCAGGGCCGGGACTAGCGGGAGTTACGAGCAGTACTTC. It yields the protein CASRAGTSGSYEQYF. The chain is built from TRBV5-1 and TRBJ2-7; TRBD2 agrees at 14 bases. V shed 5 bases, J shed 4 bases, and the junction held 5 bases outside the gene matches. Germline loops: CDR1 SGHRS, CDR2 YFSETQ. This CDR3 is 15 amino acids long. Variable domain in full (rest from reference TRBV5-1 and TRBJ2-7): KAGVTQTPRYLIKTRGQQVTLSCSPISGHRSVSWYQQTPGQGLQFLFEYFSETQRNKGNFPGRFSGRQFSNSRSEMNVSTLELGDSALYLCASRAGTSGSYEQYFGPGTRLTVT.